This T cell receptor (beta chain) was retrieved from a study of regulatory T cells in long-lasting Graves disease. Overall study results and limits: The study found TRBV28, TRBJ1-2 and TRBJ2-5 favored in persistent disease.

Germline lookup yields CDR1 GTSNPN and CDR2 SVGIG (reference sequence). V lost 5 bases and J 0 bases, leaving 8 bases between the germline ends. The CDR3 is made up of 13 amino acids. Time point denoted: newly diagnosed GD, antithyroid drugs for less than 3 months. The TCR library was prepared using RNA isolated from PBMCs. Each patient gave roughly 10 milliliters of EDTA-anticoagulated peripheral blood. Building the TCR beta libraries relied on iRepertoire HTBI primers, and CDR3 regions underwent Arm-PCR. Each CDR3 protein is one row after TCRdb ran MiXCR on the multiplex PCR reads. Of 350,000 to 550,000 distinct CDR3 sequences in the sample, about 15% were seen once. This clonotype was seen only a few times. Its antigen is unknown. The data also belong to a second study, concerning T cells in Graves' hyperthyroidism and ophthalmopathy. That report notes: The hyperthyroidism was newly diagnosed and had lasted under 2 months; the patients were aged 18 to 65.

The source is a woman aged 25-40 years with Graves disease. The genes are TRBV30 and TRBJ2-4, with unresolved D. The source was peripheral blood mononuclear cells (PBMCs), collected at new diagnosis, from a patient treated with antithyroid drugs. The CDR3 here is CAWEGGAKNIQYF. The CDR3 DNA reads TGTGCCTGGGAAGGTGGAGCCAAAAACATTCAGTACTTC.